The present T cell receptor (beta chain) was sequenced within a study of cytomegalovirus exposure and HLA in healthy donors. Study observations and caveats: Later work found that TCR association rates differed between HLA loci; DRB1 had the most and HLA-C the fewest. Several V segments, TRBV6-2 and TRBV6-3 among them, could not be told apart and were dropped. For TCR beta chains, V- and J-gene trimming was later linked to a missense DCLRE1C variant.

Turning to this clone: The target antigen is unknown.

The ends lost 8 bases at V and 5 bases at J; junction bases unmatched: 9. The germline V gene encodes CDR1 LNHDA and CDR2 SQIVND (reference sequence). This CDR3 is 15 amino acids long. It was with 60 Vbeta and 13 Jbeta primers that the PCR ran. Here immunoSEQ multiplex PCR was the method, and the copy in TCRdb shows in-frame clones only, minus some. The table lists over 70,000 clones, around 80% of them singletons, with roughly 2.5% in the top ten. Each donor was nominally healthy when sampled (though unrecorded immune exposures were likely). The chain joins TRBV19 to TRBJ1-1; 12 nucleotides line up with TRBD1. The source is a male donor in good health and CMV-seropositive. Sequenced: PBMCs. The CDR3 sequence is CASGGQGALRTEAFF. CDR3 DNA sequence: TGTGCCAGTGGGGGACAGGGGGCCCTCAGGACTGAAGCTTTCTTT.